Described below is a single T cell receptor (beta chain) sequence and its context. The antigen remains undetermined. The data stem from a study of cytomegalovirus exposure and HLA in healthy donors. Study information: A prior study identified 120 million or so unique TCR beta sequences from about 200 million T cells. Overall study findings and caveats: Data from an earlier analysis indicated that most TCR beta V segments were productive either about 90% or about 30% of the time. In a later analysis, V- and J-gene trimming of beta chains associated with a DCLRE1C missense variant, replicated independently. The study designated 164 TCR beta chains cytomegalovirus-associated.

Vbeta (60) and Jbeta (13) primers were used in the PCR. Repertoires were generated with immunoSEQ multiplex PCR, while TCRdb's copy carries only in-frame clones and drops some. The sample shows around 120,000 clones, more than 60% of them seen only once. V lost 5 bases and J lost 3; bases outside the gene matches: 10. The CDR3 runs 16 residues. Looked up from germline, CDR1 is MDHEN and CDR2 is SYDVKM. This clonotype was sampled from a woman aged 35 to 49 in good health and CMV-seronegative. This rearrangement joins TRBV28 to TRBJ1-2; 9 bases match TRBD1. The material sequenced was PBMCs. The CDR3 sequence: CASSPQLDRGYYGYTF. The CDR3 DNA reads as TGTGCCAGCAGTCCCCAGTTGGACAGGGGTTACTATGGCTACACCTTC.